The TCR beta chain under discussion was sequenced for a study of Ad26.COV2.S vaccination and SARS-CoV-2 variants. In the study overall: Into the muscle, Ad26.COV2.S was dosed once or twice, 56 days apart.

Treatment in this sample: around 19 received Ad26.COV2.S at low or high dose, single or two shots; 5 received placebo; per-sample allocation not given. Specimens were obtained on day 63 following the first vaccine or placebo injection. Vaccine was an Ad26 vector expressing Wuhan-strain SARS-CoV-2 spike. As to this clone: Its antigen remains unidentified.

Generated by immunoSEQ multiplex PCR, the TCRdb table keeps only in-frame clones and is missing some. The table lists over 350,000 clones, approximately 90% of them singletons, with more than 3% in the top ten. The V gene lost 4 bases and the J gene lost 2 bases, with 11 bases spanning the gap. This CDR3 comprises 14 residues. Germline assignment: CDR1 MNHEY and CDR2 SVGEGT. Study conclusions and caveats: After vaccination, reports described spike-specific CD8+ and CD4+ T cell responses as showing substantial breadth. Researchers cautioned that TCR breadth and depth analyses may have underestimated total T cell responses.

This clonotype originated in a person between 18 and 60 years old who received the Ad26.COV2.S COVID-19 vaccine or a placebo. The chain links TRBV6-2 or TRBV6-3 to TRBJ1-2, with a weak D call TRBD1 (5 bases). The input for sequencing was peripheral blood, taken in a trial of Ad26.COV2.S vaccine versus placebo. The CDR3 region has the DNA TGTGCCAGCAGTTCCGTACAGGCGAACTATGGCTACACCTTC. Translating it yields CASSSVQANYGYTF.